This TCR beta chain was sequenced in a study of T cell responses to AZD1222 COVID-19 vaccine. Remarks on this clone: What it recognizes is unknown.

Method: immunoSEQ multiplex PCR; TCRdb's copy keeps in-frame clones and lacks some. The sample lists around 120,000 clones, approximately 90% seen once, with 7.2% in the top ten. The CDR3 consists of 14 residues. Germline V lookup: CDR1 LNHDA, CDR2 SQIVND (reference sequence). The germline V and J ends were trimmed by 6 bases and 1 base, with 10 bases remaining between them. General study findings and limits: Repertoires were sampled only after the peak T cell response. Epitopes outside B.1.351 and B.1.1.7 mutated regions reportedly drew nearly half of spike TCRs.

Sequencing was performed on peripheral blood, taken on day 0 of AZD1222 vaccination. This TCR derives from an adult in good health. The chain carries TRBV19 and TRBJ2-1; a weak D match, TRBD2 (6 bases). The CDR3 region is CASRFGRSYNEQFF. The CDR3 region has the DNA TGTGCCAGTAGGTTCGGGAGATCCTACAATGAGCAGTTCTTC.